A single sample is the source of the 24 T cell receptor beta chains below, sequenced in a study of Graves' ophthalmopathy and Graves' hyperthyroidism. Amplification of TCR beta CDR3 regions used RNA transcripts. A first-round RT-PCR used HTBI primers, followed by a second-round multiplex PCR. MiXCR was run by TCRdb on the multiplex PCR reads, yielding one entry per CDR3 protein. The sample records hundreds of thousands of distinct CDR3 sequences, roughly 21% being singletons. The sample was peripheral blood. The receptors stem from a woman younger than 35 with stable Graves' hyperthyroidism.

V is TRBV5-5 and J is TRBJ2-2; 7 nucleotides line up with TRBD2. CDR1 SGHKS and CDR2 YYEKEE come from the germline V gene (reference sequence). The V and J ends lost 5 bases and 5 bases, in that order; junction bases with no gene match: 6. This CDR3 region has 14 residues. The CDR3 here is CASRALATTGELFF. CDR3 coding DNA: TGTGCCAGCAGGGCACTAGCGACGACCGGGGAGCTGTTTTTT.

This clonotype occurred many times. The V gene is TRBV27, the J gene TRBJ1-2; 7 positions agree with TRBD1. The trim removed 5 bases at V and 4 bases at J, leaving 7 bases unmatched. The CDR3 is 14 residues long. Looked up from germline, CDR1 is MNHEY and CDR2 is SMNVEV (reference sequence). The CDR3 loop is CASSPRGLGYGYTF. As DNA, the CDR3 is TGTGCCAGCAGTCCTAGGGGGCTGGGCTATGGCTACACCTTC.

At least ten counts were recorded for this clonotype. This chain links TRBV28 with TRBJ1-6; 11 nucleotides agree with TRBD1. This CDR3 contains 15 residues. The V gene end was trimmed by 5 bases and the J gene end by 8 bases; junction bases not matched to a gene: 5. Germline assignment: CDR1 MDHEN and CDR2 SYDVKM. The CDR3 loop reads CASSPAGQGDSPLHF. CDR3 nucleotide sequence: TGTGCCAGCAGTCCCGCGGGACAGGGGGATTCACCCCTCCACTTT.

Many counts were recorded for this clonotype. For the CDR3, the DNA is TGTGCCAGCAGCCCGACAAGCTCTGGAAACACCATATATTTT. Amino acids: CASSPTSSGNTIYF. V and J are TRBV4-2 and TRBJ1-3, with unresolved D. V was pared by 4 bases and J by 0 bases, with 7 bases between. Germline values: CDR1 LGHNA, CDR2 YNFKEQ. The CDR3 sequence is 14 residues long.

This clonotype was seen repeatedly, ten times or more. The chain links TRBV14 to TRBJ2-7; D gene ambiguous. Between the trimmed V and J ends, which lost 1 base and 0 bases, there was a span of 7 bases. The CDR3 is made up of 14 amino acids. From germline, CDR1 is SGHDN and CDR2 FVKESK. DNA of the CDR3: TGTGCCAGCAGCCAAGCGAGCCGCTCCTACGAGCAGTACTTC. Protein: CASSQASRSYEQYF.

This clonotype was found many times. The rearrangement joins TRBV19 to TRBJ1-1, with a possible D match to TRBD1 (5 bases). This CDR3 spans 14 amino acids. CDR1 is LNHDA and CDR2 is SQIVND in the germline V gene (reference sequence). V was trimmed by 3 bases and J by 4 bases, leaving 12 bases between them. CDR3 sequence reads: CASSMGVRGTEAFF. In nucleotides, the CDR3 is TGTGCCAGTAGTATGGGGGTCCGGGGCACTGAAGCTTTCTTT.

This clonotype was counted ten times or more. The chain links TRBV12-3 or TRBV12-4 to TRBJ1-1; D uncertain. With 3 bases removed from V and 1 base from J, the gap between germline ends came to 9 bases. The CDR3 is made up of 14 amino acids. CDR3 amino acids: CASSLQQTNTEAFF. The CDR3 DNA sequence: TGTGCCAGCAGTTTGCAGCAAACGAACACTGAAGCTTTCTTT.

This clonotype was counted between two and nine times. V and J are TRBV27 and TRBJ1-3; D is ambiguous. Germline assignment: CDR1 MNHEY and CDR2 SMNVEV (reference sequence). This CDR3 comprises 15 residues. V gave up 6 bases and J gave up 3 bases, with 15 bases separating them. CDR3: CASRRSMYGGNTIYF. CDR3 nucleotides: TGTGCCAGCAGACGAAGCATGTACGGTGGAAACACCATATATTTT.

This clonotype occurred many times. The CDR3 here is CASSLPLGEQYF. The DNA of the CDR3 is TGTGCCAGCAGTTTACCGTTGGGCGAGCAGTACTTC. This chain joins TRBV28 and TRBJ2-7, with D hard to call. V shed 2 bases and J shed 6 bases, with 8 bases lying between them. From germline, CDR1 is MDHEN and CDR2 SYDVKM. CDR3 length: 12 amino acids.

This clonotype was recorded at least ten times. The chain combines TRBV11-2 with TRBJ2-5; a possible D gene is TRBD2 (6 bases). In germline, CDR1 is SGHAT, CDR2 FQNNGV. There are 15 residues in the CDR3. V lost 4 bases and J 2 bases, leaving 14 bases between the germline ends. CDR3 in DNA: TGTGCCAGCAGCTCCCAAGCGGGTGGGCAAGAGACCCAGTACTTC. It translates to CASSSQAGGQETQYF.

This clonotype was found a few times. The chain combines TRBV5-6 with TRBJ1-5; D is perhaps TRBD1 (6 bases). Germline CDR1 reads SGHDT; CDR2 reads YYEEEE. The CDR3 loop spans 15 amino acids. Trimming took off 4 bases at V and 5 bases at J, with 16 bases between the two ends. The DNA for the CDR3 is TGTGCCAGCAGCCTAGGATACAGGGACGATCAGCCCCAGCATTTT. Translated: CASSLGYRDDQPQHF.

The sample holds many counts of this clonotype. J is TRBJ2-7 and V is TRBV6-5; 7 bases match TRBD1. With 2 bases clipped from V and 1 base from J, the junction kept 8 bases outside the gene matches. Germline V gene lookup returns CDR1 MNHEY and CDR2 SVGAGI. The CDR3 spans 16 residues. CDR3 DNA sequence: TGTGCCAGCAGTTACCGCCAGGGGGATAGTTCCTACGAGCAGTACTTC. The encoded protein is CASSYRQGDSSYEQYF.

In this sample, this clonotype turned up many times. The chain couples TRBV6-2 or TRBV6-3 to TRBJ2-6, with D maybe TRBD1 (5 bases). The CDR3 length is 15 residues. With 4 bases removed from V and 0 bases from J, the gap between germline ends came to 7 bases. In germline, CDR1 is MNHEY, CDR2 SVGEGT. CDR3 sequence: CASSWGGSGANVLTF. The CDR3 DNA reads TGTGCCAGCAGTTGGGGCGGCTCTGGGGCCAACGTCCTGACTTTC.

The sample holds many counts of this clonotype. The chain has TRBV20-1 and TRBJ1-1, with TRBD1 matching over 10 bases. Germline values: CDR1 DFQATT, CDR2 SNEGSKA (reference sequence). Trimming removed 6 bases from V and 2 bases from J; junction bases left unmatched: 3. The CDR3 totals 13 residues. The DNA of the CDR3 is TGCAGTGCCCAGACAGGGGGCAACACTGAAGCTTTCTTT. Protein product: CSAQTGGNTEAFF.

This clonotype was seen many times. The chain is built from TRBV27 and TRBJ2-7; D remains unclear. CDR3 length equals 15 residues. Germline V CDR1 and CDR2: MNHEY, SMNVEV (reference sequence). V was shortened by 4 bases and J by 6 bases, with 19 bases between the two germline ends. The CDR3, as DNA: TGTGCCAGCAGTTCGTCCGGTTTCCTTAGAGGCGAGCAGTACTTC. Residues: CASSSSGFLRGEQYF.

This clonotype was found many times. One end of the junction is discordant with germline, which a read error may explain. The chain uses TRBV5-5 and TRBJ2-4, with TRBD1 identical over 9 bases. The CDR3 is 12 amino acids. Germline lookup yields CDR1 SGHKS and CDR2 YYEKEE (reference sequence). In DNA form, the CDR3 reads TGTGCCAGCAGCCAACCTGGGACAGGGTCGTCCTTC. Its translation: CASSQPGTGSSF.

This chain uses TRBV6-1 with TRBJ2-7; TRBD2 matches 7 bases. There are 14 residues in the CDR3. Germline V CDR1 and CDR2: MNHNS, SASEGT. V shed 4 bases, J shed 6 bases, and the junction held 9 bases outside the gene matches. The CDR3 spells CASSAAGPPSEQYF. CDR3 sequence (DNA): TGTGCCAGCAGTGCAGCGGGACCGCCCTCCGAGCAGTACTTC.

At least ten counts were recorded for this clonotype. The chain carries TRBV20-1 and TRBJ1-3; D unresolved. Germline assignment: CDR1 DFQATT and CDR2 SNEGSKA (reference sequence). V lost 0 bases, J lost 2 bases, and 14 bases lay in between. CDR3 length equals 16 residues. The CDR3 reads CSARDRAASTGNTIYF. The CDR3 nucleotides are TGCAGTGCTAGAGATCGGGCGGCGTCGACTGGAAACACCATATATTTT.

This clonotype showed up many times. The chain is built from TRBV10-3 and TRBJ2-5; tentatively, D is TRBD1 (6 bases). The CDR3 runs 14 residues. The ends were cut back, 4 bases at V and 0 bases at J, with 9 bases in the middle. Germline assignment: CDR1 ENHRY and CDR2 SYGVKD. The CDR3 here is CAISGAGDQETQYF. In DNA, the CDR3 is TGTGCCATCAGTGGGGCAGGGGACCAAGAGACCCAGTACTTC.

This clonotype was counted many times. This chain uses TRBV11-1 with TRBJ2-7, with D unclear. This CDR3 has 16 amino acids. CDR1 and CDR2 (germline): SGHAT, FQDESV (reference sequence). The ends were cut back, 3 bases at V and 3 bases at J, with 18 bases in the middle. In DNA form, the CDR3 reads TGTGCCAGCAGCTTCCCTACCGCCAATGGTCACTACGAGCAGTACTTC. The encoded protein is CASSFPTANGHYEQYF.

There are a few counts of this clonotype. The chain combines TRBV5-1 with TRBJ1-2; D remains unclear. V lost 5 bases, J lost 7 bases, and 12 bases lay in between. The CDR3 is 12 residues long. From germline, CDR1 is SGHRS and CDR2 YFSETQ. The DNA of the CDR3 is TGCGCCAGCAGAGGGTCCAACGGTGGCTACACCTTC. Encoded protein: CASRGSNGGYTF.

This clonotype came up many times. The J gene is TRBJ1-5, the V gene TRBV20-1, with D perhaps matching TRBD1 (5 bases). Deletions cut 6 bases from V and 4 bases from J, with 13 bases between. The CDR3 spans 13 residues. Germline V lookup: CDR1 DFQATT, CDR2 SNEGSKA (reference sequence). The CDR3 bases are TGCAGTGCGATGAAGGGGCGGAATCAGCCCCAGCATTTT. Residues: CSAMKGRNQPQHF.

This clonotype was observed at least ten times. The CDR3 region is CASSYSTSGAYEQYF. As DNA, the CDR3 is TGTGCCAGCAGTTACTCGACTAGCGGAGCCTACGAGCAGTACTTC. This chain uses TRBV6-2 or TRBV6-3 with TRBJ2-7; 9 positions match TRBD2. CDR3 length: 15 amino acids. V trimming: 0 bases; J trimming: 2 bases; junction bases outside the gene matches: 2. In germline, CDR1 is MNHEY, CDR2 SVGEGT.

V and J are TRBV28 and TRBJ2-5, with a weak D call TRBD1 (6 bases). Trimming pared 3 bases from V and 5 bases from J, leaving 19 bases between. The CDR3 contains 16 residues. Germline V gives CDR1 MDHEN, CDR2 SYDVKM. CDR3 protein: CASSLAGQRFWETQYF. The CDR3 nucleotides are TGTGCCAGCAGTTTGGCCGGACAGCGATTTTGGGAGACCCAGTACTTC. The full variable domain, rest sourced from reference TRBV28 and TRBJ2-5, is DVKVTQSSRYLVKRTGEKVFLECVQDMDHENMFWYRQDPGLGLRLIYFSYDVKMKEKGDIPEGYSVSREKKERFSLILESASTNQTSMYLCASSLAGQRFWETQYFGPGTRLLVL.